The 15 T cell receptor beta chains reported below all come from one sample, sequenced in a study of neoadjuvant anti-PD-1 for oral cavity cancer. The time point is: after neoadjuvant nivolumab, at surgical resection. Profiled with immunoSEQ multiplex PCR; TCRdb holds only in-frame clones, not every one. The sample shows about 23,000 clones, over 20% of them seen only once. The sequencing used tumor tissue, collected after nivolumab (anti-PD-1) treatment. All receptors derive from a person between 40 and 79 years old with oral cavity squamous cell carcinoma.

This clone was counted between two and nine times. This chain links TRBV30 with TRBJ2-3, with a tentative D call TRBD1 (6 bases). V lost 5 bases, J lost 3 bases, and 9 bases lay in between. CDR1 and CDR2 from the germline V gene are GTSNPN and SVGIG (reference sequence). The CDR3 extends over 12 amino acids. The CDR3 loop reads CAWSTGTDTQYF. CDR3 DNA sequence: TGTGCCTGGTCAACAGGGACAGATACGCAGTATTTT. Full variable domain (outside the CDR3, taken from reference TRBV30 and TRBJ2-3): SQTIHQWPATLVQPVGSPLSLECTVEGTSNPNLYWYRQAAGRGLQLLFYSVGIGQISSEVPQNLSASRPQDRQFILSSKKLLLSDSGFYLCAWSTGTDTQYFGPGTRLTVL.

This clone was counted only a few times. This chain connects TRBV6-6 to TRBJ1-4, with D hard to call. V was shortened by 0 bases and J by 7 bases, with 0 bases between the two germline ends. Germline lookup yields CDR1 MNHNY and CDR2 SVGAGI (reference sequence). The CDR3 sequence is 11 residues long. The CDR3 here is CASSYSEKLFF. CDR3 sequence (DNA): TGTGCCAGCAGTTACTCTGAAAAACTGTTTTTT.

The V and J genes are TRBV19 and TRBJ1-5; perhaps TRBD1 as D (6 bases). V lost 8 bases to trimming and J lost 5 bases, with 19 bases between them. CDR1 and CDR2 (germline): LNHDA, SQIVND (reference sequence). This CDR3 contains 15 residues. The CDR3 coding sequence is TGTGCCAGTGGGTCAGGGGAGGCCCTCCATCAGCCCCAGCATTTT. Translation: CASGSGEALHQPQHF.

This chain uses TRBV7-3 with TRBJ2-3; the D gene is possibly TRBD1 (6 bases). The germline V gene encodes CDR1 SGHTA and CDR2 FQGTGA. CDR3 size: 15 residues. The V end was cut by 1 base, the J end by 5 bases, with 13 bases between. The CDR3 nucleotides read TGTGCCAGCAGCTTAAGTGGGGGCAGTGGAGATACGCAGTATTTT. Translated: CASSLSGGSGDTQYF.

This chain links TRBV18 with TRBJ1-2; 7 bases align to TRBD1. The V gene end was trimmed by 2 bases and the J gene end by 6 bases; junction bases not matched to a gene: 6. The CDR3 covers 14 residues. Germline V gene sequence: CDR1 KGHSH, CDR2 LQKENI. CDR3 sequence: CASSPEGTVHGYTF. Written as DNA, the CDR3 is TGTGCCAGCTCACCAGAGGGGACAGTTCATGGCTACACCTTC. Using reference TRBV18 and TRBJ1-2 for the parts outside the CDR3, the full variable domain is NAGVMQNPRHLVRRRGQEARLRCSPMKGHSHVYWYRQLPEEGLKFMVYLQKENIIDESGMPKERFSAEFPKEGPSILRIQQVVRGDSAAYFCASSPEGTVHGYTFGSGTRLTVV.

The CDR3 loop is CATSRGSTEGYTF. The CDR3, as DNA: TGTGCCACCAGCAGAGGATCTACAGAAGGCTACACCTTC. The chain has TRBV15 and TRBJ1-2; D remains ambiguous. The V gene's germline CDR1 is LNHNV and CDR2 YYDKDF (reference sequence). Trimming stripped 1 base from V and 8 bases from J, with 11 bases between. The CDR3 has 13 amino acids.

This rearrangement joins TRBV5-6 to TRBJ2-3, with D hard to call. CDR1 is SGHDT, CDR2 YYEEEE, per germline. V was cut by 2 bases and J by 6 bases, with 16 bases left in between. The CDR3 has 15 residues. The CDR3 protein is CASSFLGLEVDTQYF. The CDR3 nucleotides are TGTGCCAGCAGCTTCCTAGGTCTCGAGGTGGATACGCAGTATTTT.

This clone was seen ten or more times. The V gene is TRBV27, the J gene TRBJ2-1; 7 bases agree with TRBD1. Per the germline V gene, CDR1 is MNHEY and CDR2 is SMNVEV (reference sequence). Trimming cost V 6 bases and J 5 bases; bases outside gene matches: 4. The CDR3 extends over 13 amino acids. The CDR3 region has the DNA TGTGCCAGCAGCCTCGGGACAGACAATGAGCAGTTCTTC. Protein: CASSLGTDNEQFF.

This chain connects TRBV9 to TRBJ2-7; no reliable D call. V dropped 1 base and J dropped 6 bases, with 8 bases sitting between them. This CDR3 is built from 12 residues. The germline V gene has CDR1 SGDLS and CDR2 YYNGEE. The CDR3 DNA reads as TGTGCCAGCAGCGTATCCCTCGGCGAGCAGTACTTC. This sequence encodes CASSVSLGEQYF.

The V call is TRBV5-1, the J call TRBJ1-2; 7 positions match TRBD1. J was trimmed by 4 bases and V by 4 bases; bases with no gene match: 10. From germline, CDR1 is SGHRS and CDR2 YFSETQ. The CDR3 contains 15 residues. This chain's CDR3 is CASSTWTGDSYGYTF. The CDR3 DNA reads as TGCGCCAGCAGCACGTGGACAGGCGACTCCTATGGCTACACCTTC.

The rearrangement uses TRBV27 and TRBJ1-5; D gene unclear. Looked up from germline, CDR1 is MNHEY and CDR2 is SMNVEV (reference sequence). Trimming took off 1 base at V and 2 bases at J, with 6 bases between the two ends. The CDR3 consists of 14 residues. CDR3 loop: CASSLWPGNQPQHF. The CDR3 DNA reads TGTGCCAGCAGTTTATGGCCGGGCAATCAGCCCCAGCATTTT.

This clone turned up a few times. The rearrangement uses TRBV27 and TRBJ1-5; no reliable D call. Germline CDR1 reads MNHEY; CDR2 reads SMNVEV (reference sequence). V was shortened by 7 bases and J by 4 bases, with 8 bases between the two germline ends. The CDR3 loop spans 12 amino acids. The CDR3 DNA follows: TGTGCCAGCACTACCTCAAATCAGCCCCAGCATTTT. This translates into CASTTSNQPQHF.

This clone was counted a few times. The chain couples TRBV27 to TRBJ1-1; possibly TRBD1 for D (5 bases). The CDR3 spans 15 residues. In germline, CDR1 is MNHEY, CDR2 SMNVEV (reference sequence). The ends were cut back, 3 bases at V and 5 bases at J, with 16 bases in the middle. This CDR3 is CASSLEALRGTEAFF. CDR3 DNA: TGTGCCAGCAGTTTGGAGGCCCTAAGGGGAACTGAAGCTTTCTTT.

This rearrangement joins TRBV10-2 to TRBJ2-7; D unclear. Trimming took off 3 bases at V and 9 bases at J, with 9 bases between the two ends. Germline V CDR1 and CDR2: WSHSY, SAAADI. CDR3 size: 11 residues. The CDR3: CASSEGLGQYF. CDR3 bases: TGCGCCAGCAGTGAAGGGCTAGGGCAGTACTTC.

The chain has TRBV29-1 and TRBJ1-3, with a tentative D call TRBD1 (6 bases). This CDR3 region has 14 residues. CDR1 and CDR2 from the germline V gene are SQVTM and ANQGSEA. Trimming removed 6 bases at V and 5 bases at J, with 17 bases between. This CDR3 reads CSVEYREIRNTIYF. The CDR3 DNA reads TGCAGCGTCGAGTACAGGGAGATAAGAAACACCATATATTTT.